The clone carrying this TCR beta chain was detected many times. Antigen unknown. Using unique molecular identifiers, the investigators prepared the TCRbeta library. MiXCR, applied by TCRdb to the PCR reads, yields one record per CDR3 protein. The sample yields fewer than 350,000 distinct CDR3 sequences, 6% to 10% seen once. CDR1 and CDR2 (germline): SGHRS, YFSETQ. The CDR3 is 14 residues long. The V segment lost 7 bases and the J segment 4 bases; nucleotides outside the gene matches: 10. This specimen comes from a study of T-cell reconstitution after alpha-beta-depleted transplantation in children. General observations from the study: At one year after transplant, newly produced T cells mostly accounted for T-cell counts and diversity. Two months or so post-transplant, alpha-beta T cells reportedly derived from several hundred expanded graft clones.

The source of this sequence is a female patient aged 2 to 10 who had a stem cell transplant for Fanconi anemia, so the T cells may come from the graft donor. The V and J genes are TRBV5-1 and TRBJ2-5, with 7 bases that match TRBD1. This sample comprised peripheral blood, obtained 360 days after TCRalphabeta/CD19-depleted stem cell transplant. CDR3 residues: CASGYPGGRETQYF. DNA for the CDR3: TGCGCCAGCGGTTACCCAGGGGGAAGAGAGACCCAGTACTTC.